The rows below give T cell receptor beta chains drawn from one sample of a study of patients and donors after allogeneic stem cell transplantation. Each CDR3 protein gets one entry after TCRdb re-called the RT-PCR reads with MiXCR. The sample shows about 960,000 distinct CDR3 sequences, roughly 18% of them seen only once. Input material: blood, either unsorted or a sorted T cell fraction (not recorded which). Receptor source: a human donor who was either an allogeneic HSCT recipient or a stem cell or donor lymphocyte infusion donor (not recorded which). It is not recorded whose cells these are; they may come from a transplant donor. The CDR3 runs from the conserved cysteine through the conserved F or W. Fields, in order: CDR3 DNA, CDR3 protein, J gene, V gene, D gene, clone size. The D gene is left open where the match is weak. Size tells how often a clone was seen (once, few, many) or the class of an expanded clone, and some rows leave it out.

CDR3 DNA: TGTGCCAGCAGTTACCCCGGCGGGATGAACACTGAAGCTTTCTTT
CDR3 protein: CASSYPGGMNTEAFF
J gene: TRBJ1-1
V gene: TRBV6-5
D gene: -
clone size: -

CDR3 DNA: TGTGCCTGGAGCCTAGTTTTTCTGGTTGGTTCACCCCTCCACTTT
CDR3 protein: CAWSLVFLVGSPLHF
J gene: TRBJ1-6
V gene: TRBV30
D gene: -
clone size: few

CDR3 DNA: TGCGCCAGCAGCCCACGAAGGAGCGGGACTAGCTCCTACGAGCAGTACTTC
CDR3 protein: CASSPRRSGTSSYEQYF
J gene: TRBJ2-7
V gene: TRBV4-1
D gene: TRBD2
clone size: -

CDR3 DNA: TGTGCCAGCGGCGCCGCGTCACAGAACACTGAAGCTTTCTTT
CDR3 protein: CASGAASQNTEAFF
J gene: TRBJ1-1
V gene: TRBV11-3
D gene: -
clone size: -

CDR3 DNA: TGCAGTGCTAGAGTAGACAGGGGGAGTACTGAAGCTTTCTTT
CDR3 protein: CSARVDRGSTEAFF
J gene: TRBJ1-1
V gene: TRBV20-1
D gene: TRBD1
clone size: few

CDR3 DNA: TGTGCCAGCAGCCTAGGAGGCGGGACAATCTCCTACGAGCAGTACTTC
CDR3 protein: CASSLGGGTISYEQYF
J gene: TRBJ2-7
V gene: TRBV7-9
D gene: -
clone size: few

CDR3 DNA: TGTGCCAGCAGCCCTCCGGACAGGTTGACCCAGTACTTC
CDR3 protein: CASSPPDRLTQYF
J gene: TRBJ2-5
V gene: TRBV3-1
D gene: TRBD1
clone size: few

CDR3 DNA: TGTGCCAGCAGTGATCCCGGGAGGCCAGAGACCCAGTACTTC
CDR3 protein: CASSDPGRPETQYF
J gene: TRBJ2-5
V gene: TRBV25-1
D gene: TRBD2
clone size: few

CDR3 DNA: TGTGCCAGCAGTTTAGTAGGGTTCGGCTATGGCTACACCTTC
CDR3 protein: CASSLVGFGYGYTF
J gene: TRBJ1-2
V gene: TRBV12-3/TRBV12-4
D gene: -
clone size: many

CDR3 DNA: TGTGCCAGCAGCTTACAATTGGGACAGGGCTACGAGCAGTACTTC
CDR3 protein: CASSLQLGQGYEQYF
J gene: TRBJ2-7
V gene: TRBV7-6
D gene: TRBD1
clone size: -

CDR3 DNA: TGCAGTGCTAGAGGTACAAGAAATCAGCCCCAGCATTTT
CDR3 protein: CSARGTRNQPQHF
J gene: TRBJ1-5
V gene: TRBV20-1
D gene: -
clone size: few

CDR3 DNA: TGCGCCAGCAGCCAACCGGACAGGGATGAGGCAGATACGCAGTATTTT
CDR3 protein: CASSQPDRDEADTQYF
J gene: TRBJ2-3
V gene: TRBV4-3
D gene: TRBD1
clone size: -

CDR3 DNA: TGTGCCAGCAGCTCAAGGGCAGGGGGGAATCAGCCCCAGCATTTT
CDR3 protein: CASSSRAGGNQPQHF
J gene: TRBJ1-5
V gene: TRBV11-2
D gene: TRBD1
clone size: -

CDR3 DNA: TGCGCCAGCAGCGCCCCGGGACGGAGCTCCTACGAGCAGTACTTC
CDR3 protein: CASSAPGRSSYEQYF
J gene: TRBJ2-7
V gene: TRBV5-1
D gene: -
clone size: few

CDR3 DNA: TGCGCCAGCAGCTTTGGCTGGCAGGGGAAGCCCGCGGAGCTGTTTTTT
CDR3 protein: CASSFGWQGKPAELFF
J gene: TRBJ2-2
V gene: TRBV5-1
D gene: -
clone size: -

CDR3 DNA: TGTGCCAGCAGTTTAGGAGGGACTGATTTT
CDR3 protein: CASSLGGTDF
J gene: TRBJ1-1
V gene: TRBV12-3/TRBV12-4
D gene: -
clone size: few

CDR3 DNA: TGTGCCAGCAGTTACTCTAGGCAGGCTGAAGCTTTCTTT
CDR3 protein: CASSYSRQAEAFF
J gene: TRBJ1-1
V gene: TRBV6-6
D gene: -
clone size: -

CDR3 DNA: TGTGCCAGCAGTTTAGTACTAGTATCCCGGGAGCAGTACTTC
CDR3 protein: CASSLVLVSREQYF
J gene: TRBJ2-7
V gene: TRBV12-3/TRBV12-4
D gene: -
clone size: -

CDR3 DNA: TGTGCCAGCAGTTTTGGGGGGTCTGGCTACACCTTC
CDR3 protein: CASSFGGSGYTF
J gene: TRBJ1-2
V gene: TRBV12-3/TRBV12-4
D gene: -
clone size: -

CDR3 DNA: TGTGCCAGCAGTTTGACAGAGAATCAGCCCCAGCATTTT
CDR3 protein: CASSLTENQPQHF
J gene: TRBJ1-5
V gene: TRBV12-3/TRBV12-4
D gene: -
clone size: -

CDR3 DNA: TGTGCCAGCTCACCAGGGGCTTTCTCCTACGAGCAGTACTTC
CDR3 protein: CASSPGAFSYEQYF
J gene: TRBJ2-7
V gene: TRBV18
D gene: -
clone size: -

CDR3 DNA: TGTGCCACCAGCTTGGGGGATGGGACAGGGACCTACGAGCAGTACTTC
CDR3 protein: CATSLGDGTGTYEQYF
J gene: TRBJ2-7
V gene: TRBV15
D gene: TRBD1
clone size: -

CDR3 DNA: TGTGCCAGCAGCCAAGGTTCGGGGACTAGCCGGGAGACCCAGTACTTC
CDR3 protein: CASSQGSGTSRETQYF
J gene: TRBJ2-5
V gene: TRBV3-1
D gene: TRBD2
clone size: once

CDR3 DNA: TGTGCCAGCAGTTTATCGGGGGGTTGGGCCACTGAAGCTTTCTTT
CDR3 protein: CASSLSGGWATEAFF
J gene: TRBJ1-1
V gene: TRBV27
D gene: -
clone size: -

CDR3 DNA: TGTGCCAGCAGTTTACCTCAGCACAATGAGCAGTTCTTC
CDR3 protein: CASSLPQHNEQFF
J gene: TRBJ2-1
V gene: TRBV28
D gene: -
clone size: -

CDR3 DNA: TGTGCCAGCAGCTTAGATCTCAGGGGTTCCAATGAGCAGTTCTTC
CDR3 protein: CASSLDLRGSNEQFF
J gene: TRBJ2-1
V gene: TRBV5-4
D gene: -
clone size: few

CDR3 DNA: TGTGCCAGCTCACACCGGGACAGGGGCAACGAGCAGTACTTC
CDR3 protein: CASSHRDRGNEQYF
J gene: TRBJ2-7
V gene: TRBV18
D gene: TRBD1
clone size: few

CDR3 DNA: TGTGCCAGCTCACCGCCAGGCGGAGGGGGTGAAAAACTGTTTTTT
CDR3 protein: CASSPPGGGGEKLFF
J gene: TRBJ1-4
V gene: TRBV18
D gene: -
clone size: -

CDR3 DNA: TGTGCCAGCAGCTCAGGACACTTAAGAAAAGAGACCCAGTACTTC
CDR3 protein: CASSSGHLRKETQYF
J gene: TRBJ2-5
V gene: TRBV7-9
D gene: -
clone size: -

CDR3 DNA: TGTGCCAGCAATTCTCGCGGGCTGTCCGCCGGGGAGCTGTTTTTT
CDR3 protein: CASNSRGLSAGELFF
J gene: TRBJ2-2
V gene: TRBV11-2
D gene: -
clone size: few

CDR3 DNA: TGTGCCAGCAGGGAACCGGGACCCCGGAGCCACGAGCAGTACTTC
CDR3 protein: CASREPGPRSHEQYF
J gene: TRBJ2-7
V gene: TRBV5-5
D gene: -
clone size: -

CDR3 DNA: TGTGCTAGCAGCCAGACAGGGGTTCGGGAGACCCAGTACTTC
CDR3 protein: CASSQTGVRETQYF
J gene: TRBJ2-5
V gene: TRBV7-7
D gene: TRBD1
clone size: -

CDR3 DNA: TGTGCCAGTAGTATAACTGCGGGAGGAGGGACCCAGTACTTC
CDR3 protein: CASSITAGGGTQYF
J gene: TRBJ2-5
V gene: TRBV19
D gene: TRBD2
clone size: few

CDR3 DNA: TGTGCCACCAGTCAACCGGGGGAAGAGACCCAGTACTTC
CDR3 protein: CATSQPGEETQYF
J gene: TRBJ2-5
V gene: TRBV24-1
D gene: -
clone size: -

CDR3 DNA: TGTGCCAGCAGCTTGAAGGGTCCAGCCATCTCCTACGAGCAGTACTTC
CDR3 protein: CASSLKGPAISYEQYF
J gene: TRBJ2-7
V gene: TRBV5-6
D gene: -
clone size: few

CDR3 DNA: TGTGCCAGCAGCGTAGTTGGAGGGAGCGAGCAGTACTTC
CDR3 protein: CASSVVGGSEQYF
J gene: TRBJ2-7
V gene: TRBV9
D gene: -
clone size: few

CDR3 DNA: TGTGCCAGCTCACCCCAGCTTCTAGCGGGAGTCTACAATGAGCAGTTCTTC
CDR3 protein: CASSPQLLAGVYNEQFF
J gene: TRBJ2-1
V gene: TRBV18
D gene: TRBD2
clone size: -

CDR3 DNA: TGTGCCAGCAGTTCCAGGGATGGGAGCAATCAGCCCCAGCATTTT
CDR3 protein: CASSSRDGSNQPQHF
J gene: TRBJ1-5
V gene: TRBV27
D gene: -
clone size: -

CDR3 DNA: TGTGCCAGCAGCTCGACTAGCGGGAATCGCGGGGAGCTGTTTTTT
CDR3 protein: CASSSTSGNRGELFF
J gene: TRBJ2-2
V gene: TRBV7-3
D gene: TRBD2
clone size: few

CDR3 DNA: TGTGCCAGCAGCACAGGGGCGACCTACAATGAGCAGTTCTTC
CDR3 protein: CASSTGATYNEQFF
J gene: TRBJ2-1
V gene: TRBV3-1
D gene: TRBD1
clone size: few

CDR3 DNA: TGCGCCAGCAGCTTGGGTCCGGATGGCGATCAGCCCCAGCATTTT
CDR3 protein: CASSLGPDGDQPQHF
J gene: TRBJ1-5
V gene: TRBV5-1
D gene: -
clone size: -

CDR3 DNA: TGTGCCAGCAGCTTAGAGCCTTCTAACTATGGCTACACCTTC
CDR3 protein: CASSLEPSNYGYTF
J gene: TRBJ1-2
V gene: TRBV7-9
D gene: -
clone size: few

CDR3 DNA: TGTGCCAGCGGGGACCCGCGGGGGATCACAGATACGCAGTATTTT
CDR3 protein: CASGDPRGITDTQYF
J gene: TRBJ2-3
V gene: TRBV2
D gene: TRBD2
clone size: -

CDR3 DNA: TGTGCCAGCAGCCAGGCCGCAGATACGCAGTATTTT
CDR3 protein: CASSQAADTQYF
J gene: TRBJ2-3
V gene: TRBV7-2
D gene: -
clone size: many

CDR3 DNA: TGTGCCAGCAGTCAACCGGGACAGAACACCGGGGAGCTGTTTTTT
CDR3 protein: CASSQPGQNTGELFF
J gene: TRBJ2-2
V gene: TRBV6-2/TRBV6-3
D gene: -
clone size: many

CDR3 DNA: TGTGCCATCAGGGTCCCGAACACTGAAGCTTTCTTT
CDR3 protein: CAIRVPNTEAFF
J gene: TRBJ1-1
V gene: TRBV6-1
D gene: -
clone size: -

CDR3 DNA: TGTGCCAGCAAGGAGGAGGACTTCCTCCAGTTCTTC
CDR3 protein: CASKEEDFLQFF
J gene: TRBJ2-1
V gene: TRBV21-1
D gene: -
clone size: few

CDR3 DNA: TGTGCCAGCGGATCCCGAACAGCCGAAGCTTTCTTT
CDR3 protein: CASGSRTAEAFF
J gene: TRBJ1-1
V gene: TRBV2
D gene: -
clone size: few

CDR3 DNA: TGTGCCAGCAGGTCAATGACGGAAGCTTTCTTT
CDR3 protein: CASRSMTEAFF
J gene: TRBJ1-1
V gene: TRBV7-9
D gene: -
clone size: -

CDR3 DNA: TGTGCCAGCAGTTATGGCAGGGGAGGGTATGGCTACACCTTC
CDR3 protein: CASSYGRGGYGYTF
J gene: TRBJ1-2
V gene: TRBV6-5
D gene: -
clone size: few

CDR3 DNA: TGTGCCAGCAGTTCGGGGCGGTCCACTGAAGCTTTCTTT
CDR3 protein: CASSSGRSTEAFF
J gene: TRBJ1-1
V gene: TRBV12-3/TRBV12-4
D gene: -
clone size: -

CDR3 DNA: TGTGCCAGCAGTACCGGACAGGGGGCTGAGGAGCAGTACTTC
CDR3 protein: CASSTGQGAEEQYF
J gene: TRBJ2-7
V gene: TRBV6-1
D gene: TRBD1
clone size: few

CDR3 DNA: TGTGCCAGCAGCCCGGGACTAGCAAATGGCGAGCAGTACTTC
CDR3 protein: CASSPGLANGEQYF
J gene: TRBJ2-7
V gene: TRBV3-1
D gene: TRBD2
clone size: few

CDR3 DNA: TGCGCCAGCAGCCAAGATGGGCTAGCGGGGGAGACCCAGTACTTC
CDR3 protein: CASSQDGLAGETQYF
J gene: TRBJ2-5
V gene: TRBV4-3
D gene: TRBD2
clone size: few

CDR3 DNA: TGTGCCAGCAGTTTCCGGCTAGCGGAGAGCTCCTACAATGAGCAGTTCTTC
CDR3 protein: CASSFRLAESSYNEQFF
J gene: TRBJ2-1
V gene: TRBV12-3/TRBV12-4
D gene: TRBD2
clone size: many

CDR3 DNA: TGTGCCAGCAGCGGAACCATTAGCAATCAGCCCCAGCATTTT
CDR3 protein: CASSGTISNQPQHF
J gene: TRBJ1-5
V gene: TRBV5-6
D gene: -
clone size: -

CDR3 DNA: TGTGCCAGCAGGAGGGGAATAGGGACAGATACGCAGTATTTT
CDR3 protein: CASRRGIGTDTQYF
J gene: TRBJ2-3
V gene: TRBV6-1
D gene: -
clone size: few

CDR3 DNA: TGTGCCATCAGCCTGGGACTAGCGGGACACACCGGGGAGCTGTTTTTT
CDR3 protein: CAISLGLAGHTGELFF
J gene: TRBJ2-2
V gene: TRBV10-3
D gene: TRBD2
clone size: many

CDR3 DNA: TGTGCCAGCACTCCCGGGACAGCCTACACTGAAGCTTTCTTT
CDR3 protein: CASTPGTAYTEAFF
J gene: TRBJ1-1
V gene: TRBV6-1
D gene: TRBD1
clone size: -

CDR3 DNA: TGCAGTGCTCGGCAGACGAACACCGGGGAGCTGTTTTTT
CDR3 protein: CSARQTNTGELFF
J gene: TRBJ2-2
V gene: TRBV20-1
D gene: -
clone size: few